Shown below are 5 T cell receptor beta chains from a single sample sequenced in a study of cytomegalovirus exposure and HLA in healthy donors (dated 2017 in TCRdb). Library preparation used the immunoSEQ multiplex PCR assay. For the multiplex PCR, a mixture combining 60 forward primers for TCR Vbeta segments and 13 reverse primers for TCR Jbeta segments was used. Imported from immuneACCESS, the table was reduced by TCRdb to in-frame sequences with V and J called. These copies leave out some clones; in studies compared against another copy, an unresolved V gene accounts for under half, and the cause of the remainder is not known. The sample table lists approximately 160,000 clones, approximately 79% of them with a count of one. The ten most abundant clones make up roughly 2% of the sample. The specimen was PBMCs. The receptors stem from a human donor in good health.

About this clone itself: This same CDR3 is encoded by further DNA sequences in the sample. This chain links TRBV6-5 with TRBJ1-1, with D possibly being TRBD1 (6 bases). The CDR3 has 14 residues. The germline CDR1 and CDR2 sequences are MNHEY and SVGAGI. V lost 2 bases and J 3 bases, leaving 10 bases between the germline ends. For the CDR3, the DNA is TGTGCCAGCAGTTACAGGGGGACGGACACTGAAGCTTTCTTT. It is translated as CASSYRGTDTEAFF.

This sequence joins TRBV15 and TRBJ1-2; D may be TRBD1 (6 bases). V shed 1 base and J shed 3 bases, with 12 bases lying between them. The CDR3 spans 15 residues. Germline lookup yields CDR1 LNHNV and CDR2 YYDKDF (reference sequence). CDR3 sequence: CATSRGGHMDYGYTF. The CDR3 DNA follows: TGTGCCACCAGCAGAGGGGGACACATGGACTATGGCTACACCTTC.

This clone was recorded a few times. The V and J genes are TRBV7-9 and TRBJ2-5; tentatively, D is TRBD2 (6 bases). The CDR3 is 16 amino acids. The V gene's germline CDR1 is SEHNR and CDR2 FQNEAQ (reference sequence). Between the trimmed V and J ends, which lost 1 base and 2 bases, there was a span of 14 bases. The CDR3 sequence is CASSLGGRTWQETQYF. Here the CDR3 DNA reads TGTGCCAGCAGCTTAGGAGGGAGGACGTGGCAAGAGACCCAGTACTTC. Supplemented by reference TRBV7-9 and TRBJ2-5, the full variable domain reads DTGVSQNPRHKITKRGQNVTFRCDPISEHNRLYWYRQTLGQGPEFLTYFQNEAQLEKSRLLSDRFSAERPKGSFSTLEIQRTEQGDSAMYLCASSLGGRTWQETQYFGPGTRLLVL.

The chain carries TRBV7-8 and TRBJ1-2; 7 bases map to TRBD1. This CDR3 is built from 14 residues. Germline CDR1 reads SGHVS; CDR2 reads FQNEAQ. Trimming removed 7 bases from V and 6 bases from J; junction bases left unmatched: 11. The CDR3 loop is CASNPRGSGNGYTF. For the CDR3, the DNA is TGTGCCAGCAACCCCAGGGGGTCAGGGAATGGCTACACCTTC. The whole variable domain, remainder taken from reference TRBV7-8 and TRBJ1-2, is GAGVSQSPRYKVAKRGQDVALRCDPISGHVSLFWYQQALGQGPEFLTYFQNEAQLDKSGLPSDRFFAERPEGSVSTLKIQRTQQEDSAVYLCASNPRGSGNGYTFGSGTRLTVV.

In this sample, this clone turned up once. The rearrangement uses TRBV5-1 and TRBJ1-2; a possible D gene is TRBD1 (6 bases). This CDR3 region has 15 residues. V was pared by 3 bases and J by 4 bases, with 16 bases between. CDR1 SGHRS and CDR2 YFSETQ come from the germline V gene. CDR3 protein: CASSSGRGATYGYTF. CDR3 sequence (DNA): TGCGCCAGCAGCTCGGGTCGGGGGGCGACCTATGGCTACACCTTC.